The 10 T cell receptor beta chains below were found in one sample sequenced in a study of blood T cell repertoires in COVID-19. TCRdb keeps only in-frame clones here, not all; method: immunoSEQ multiplex PCR. Among approximately 340,000 clones listed, around 80% were seen once. Sequenced material: peripheral blood. Receptors were obtained from a young man with active or convalescent COVID-19.

The J gene is TRBJ2-1, the V gene TRBV11-3; tentative D call: TRBD2 (5 bases). Germline lookup yields CDR1 SGHNT and CDR2 YENEEA. The CDR3 totals 15 residues. V lost 1 base and J 7 bases, leaving 14 bases between the germline ends. The CDR3 loop reads CASSLGRASRNEQFF. CDR3 nucleotide sequence: TGTGCCAGCAGCTTAGGACGCGCTAGCAGGAATGAGCAGTTCTTC.

V and J are TRBV6-5 and TRBJ1-2; no firm D call. CDR1 and CDR2 (germline): MNHEY, SVGAGI. V was pared by 6 bases and J by 5 bases, with 13 bases between. The CDR3 runs 13 residues. CDR3 DNA: TGTGCCAGCAGCAGATACGGGATTTATGGCTACACCTTC. Protein product: CASSRYGIYGYTF.

CDR3 sequence: CASAPAGIKTQYF. The CDR3 DNA follows: TGTGCCAGCGCCCCGGCGGGAATAAAGACCCAGTACTTC. The chain carries TRBV9 and TRBJ2-5; possible D gene TRBD2, 6 bases. CDR1 and CDR2 from the germline V gene are SGDLS and YYNGEE. V gave up 7 bases and J gave up 6 bases, with 16 bases separating them. The CDR3 spans 13 residues.

The chain recombines TRBV11-2 with TRBJ2-7; D is uncertain. Germline loops: CDR1 SGHAT, CDR2 FQNNGV. Trimming cost V 0 bases and J 3 bases, with 12 bases left between them. CDR3 length equals 15 residues. CDR3 in DNA: TGTGCCAGCAGCTTAGATCGCCACGAGATCTACGAGCAGTACTTC. Translated: CASSLDRHEIYEQYF.

This clone was detected once. The gene calls are TRBV11-2 and TRBJ1-2; 11 bases line up with TRBD1. This CDR3 contains 16 residues. In germline, CDR1 is SGHAT, CDR2 FQNNGV. The V and J ends lost 2 bases and 8 bases, in that order; junction bases with no gene match: 10. The CDR3 DNA reads TGTGCCAGCAGCTTATTAGCGGGGACAGGGGGTACCGGCTACACCTTC. Residues: CASSLLAGTGGTGYTF.

The chain has TRBV28 and TRBJ1-6, with D uncertain. Germline V gives CDR1 MDHEN, CDR2 SYDVKM. Trimming removed 8 bases at V and 10 bases at J, with 15 bases between. This CDR3 is built from 13 residues. The CDR3 coding sequence is TGTGCCAGCCGAGAGACTCTAAGGTCACCCCTCCACTTT. This codes for CASRETLRSPLHF.

The genes are TRBV2 and TRBJ2-3; the match to TRBD2 covers 7 bases. Germline trimming cut 9 bases from V and 0 bases from J; bases unmatched to any gene: 3. The germline gives CDR1 SNHLY, CDR2 FYNNEI. The CDR3 is made up of 13 amino acids. In nucleotides, the CDR3 is TGTGCCAGTTTGCGGGAGAGCACAGATACGCAGTATTTT. Translation: CASLRESTDTQYF.

This clone appeared a few times. The J gene is TRBJ1-4, the V gene TRBV10-3; the match to TRBD1 covers 10 bases. The CDR3 is made up of 15 amino acids. Germline V gene sequence: CDR1 ENHRY, CDR2 SYGVKD. The V and J ends lost 3 bases and 7 bases, in that order; junction bases with no gene match: 5. CDR3: CAISDPDRGSEKLFF. CDR3 in DNA: TGTGCCATCAGTGACCCGGACAGGGGGAGTGAAAAACTGTTTTTT.

The V and J genes are TRBV11-2 and TRBJ1-4; no clear D gene. The V and J ends lost 2 bases and 4 bases respectively, with 11 bases between them. This CDR3 is 15 amino acids long. In germline, CDR1 is SGHAT, CDR2 FQNNGV. The CDR3 region is CASSLLGQDNEKLFF. The CDR3 bases are TGTGCCAGCAGCTTACTCGGCCAGGATAATGAAAAACTGTTTTTT.

In this sample, this clone turned up a few times. The J gene is TRBJ2-2, the V gene TRBV7-2, with 12 bases lining up with TRBD2. The CDR3 has 14 amino acids. Looked up from germline, CDR1 is SGHTA and CDR2 is FQGNSA. V lost 8 bases, J lost 5 bases, and 3 bases stayed unmatched. CDR3 region: CASGLAGRTGELFF. For the CDR3, the DNA is TGTGCCAGCGGACTAGCGGGACGTACCGGGGAGCTGTTTTTT.